This T cell receptor beta chain comes out of a study of beta chain features in type 1 diabetes. On this clone itself: Its target is not known.

Whole-study findings and limits: Possible PCR preference for shorter templates applied equally to patients and controls. There was a moderate but significant shortening of TCRB CDR3s in all four CD4+ subsets of Type 1 diabetes patients. In type 1 diabetes patients, VDJ junctions had fewer insertions; deletions at these junctions were more frequent.

Sorting of CD4+ naive, central memory, regulatory and stem cell-like memory cells was performed via CD45RO/CCR7/CD25/CD127/CD95/CD27. The sequenced template was cDNA made from the entire isolated RNA. Clones were read by immunoSEQ multiplex PCR, and TCRdb kept only the in-frame ones, dropping some. Of 200,000 to 250,000 clones in the sample, about a tenth were seen once. This TCR derives from a man younger than 30 in good health. What was sequenced was central memory CD4+ T cells from blood.

The CDR3: CAISEVAGPSETQYF. In nucleotides, the CDR3 is TGTGCCATCAGTGAGGTAGCGGGGCCCTCCGAGACCCAGTACTTC. The chain joins TRBV10-3 to TRBJ2-5, with 8 bases identical to TRBD2. Losses at the gene ends were 2 bases for V and 5 bases for J; bases not matched to a gene: 7. CDR3 size: 15 residues. Germline CDR1 is ENHRY and CDR2 is SYGVKD.